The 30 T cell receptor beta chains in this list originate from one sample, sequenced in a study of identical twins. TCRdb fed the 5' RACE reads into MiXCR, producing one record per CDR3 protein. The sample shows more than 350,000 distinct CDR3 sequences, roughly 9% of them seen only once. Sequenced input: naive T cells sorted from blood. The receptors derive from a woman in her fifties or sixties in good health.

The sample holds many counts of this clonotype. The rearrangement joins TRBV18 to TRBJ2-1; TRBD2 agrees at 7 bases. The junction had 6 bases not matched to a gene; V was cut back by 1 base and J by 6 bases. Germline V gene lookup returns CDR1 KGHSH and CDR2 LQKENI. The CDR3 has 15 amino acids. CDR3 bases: TGTGCCAGCTCACCACAAAGCGGGATGAGCAATGAGCAGTTCTTC. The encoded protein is CASSPQSGMSNEQFF.

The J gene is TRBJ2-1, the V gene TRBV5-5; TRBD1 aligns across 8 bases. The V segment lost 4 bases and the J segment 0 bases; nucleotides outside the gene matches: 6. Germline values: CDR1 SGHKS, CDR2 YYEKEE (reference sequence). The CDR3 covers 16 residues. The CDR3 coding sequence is TGTGCCAGCAGCCCCCGGGACAGGAGCTCCTACAATGAGCAGTTCTTC. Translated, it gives CASSPRDRSSYNEQFF. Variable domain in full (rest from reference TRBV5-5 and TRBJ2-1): DAGVTQSPTHLIKTRGQQVTLRCSPISGHKSVSWYQQVLGQGPQFIFQYYEKEERGRGNFPDRFSARQFPNYSSELNVNALLLGDSALYLCASSPRDRSSYNEQFFGPGTRLTVL.

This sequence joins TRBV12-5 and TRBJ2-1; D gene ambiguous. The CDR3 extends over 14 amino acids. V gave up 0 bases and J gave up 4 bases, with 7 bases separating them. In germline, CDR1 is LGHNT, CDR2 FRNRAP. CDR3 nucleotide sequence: TGTGCTAGTGGTTTGGTAAGACGATACAATGAGCAGTTCTTC. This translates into CASGLVRRYNEQFF. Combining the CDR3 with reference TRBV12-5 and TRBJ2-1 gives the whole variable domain DARVTQTPRHKVTEMGQEVTMRCQPILGHNTVFWYRQTMMQGLELLAYFRNRAPLDDSGMPKDRFSAEMPDATLATLKIQPSEPRDSAVYFCASGLVRRYNEQFFGPGTRLTVL.

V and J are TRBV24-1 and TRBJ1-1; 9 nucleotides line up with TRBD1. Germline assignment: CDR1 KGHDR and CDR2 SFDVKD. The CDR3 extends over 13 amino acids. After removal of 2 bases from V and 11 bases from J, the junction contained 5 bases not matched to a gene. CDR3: CATSDSGQGNAFF. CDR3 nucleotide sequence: TGTGCCACCAGTGATTCTGGACAGGGGAATGCTTTCTTT.

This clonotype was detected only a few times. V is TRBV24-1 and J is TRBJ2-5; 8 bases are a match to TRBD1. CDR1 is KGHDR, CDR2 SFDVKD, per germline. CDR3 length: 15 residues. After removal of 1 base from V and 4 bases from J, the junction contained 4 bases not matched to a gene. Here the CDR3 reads CATSDLDRGGETQYF. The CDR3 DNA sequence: TGTGCCACCAGTGATTTAGACAGGGGAGGAGAGACCCAGTACTTC.

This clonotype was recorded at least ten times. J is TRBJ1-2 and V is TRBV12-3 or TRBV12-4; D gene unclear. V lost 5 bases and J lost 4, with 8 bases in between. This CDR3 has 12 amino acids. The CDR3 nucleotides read TGTGCCAGCAGTCCCGGACCCTATGGCTACACCTTC. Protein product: CASSPGPYGYTF.

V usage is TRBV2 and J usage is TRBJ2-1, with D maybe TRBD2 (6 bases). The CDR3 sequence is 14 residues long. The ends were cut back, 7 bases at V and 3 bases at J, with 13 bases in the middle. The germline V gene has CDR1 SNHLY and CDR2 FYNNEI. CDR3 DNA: TGTGCCAGCACCCTAGCGTCAAGCTACAATGAGCAGTTCTTC. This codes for CASTLASSYNEQFF.

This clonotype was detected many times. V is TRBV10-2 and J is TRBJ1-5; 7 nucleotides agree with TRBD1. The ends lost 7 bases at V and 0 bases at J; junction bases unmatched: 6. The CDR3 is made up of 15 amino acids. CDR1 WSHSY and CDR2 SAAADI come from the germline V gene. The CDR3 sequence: CASTPTGSSNQPQHF. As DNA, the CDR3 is TGCGCCAGCACCCCGACAGGGAGTAGCAATCAGCCCCAGCATTTT.

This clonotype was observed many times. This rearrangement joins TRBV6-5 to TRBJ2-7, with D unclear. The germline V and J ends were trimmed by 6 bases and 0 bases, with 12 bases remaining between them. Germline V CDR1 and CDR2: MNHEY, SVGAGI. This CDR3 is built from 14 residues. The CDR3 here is CASSPRDNSYEQYF. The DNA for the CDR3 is TGTGCCAGCAGCCCCCGAGACAACTCCTACGAGCAGTACTTC.

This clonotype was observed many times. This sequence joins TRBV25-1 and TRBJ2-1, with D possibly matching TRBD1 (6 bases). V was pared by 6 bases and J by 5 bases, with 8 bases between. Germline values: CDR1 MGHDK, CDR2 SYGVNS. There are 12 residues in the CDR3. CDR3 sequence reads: CASRGANNEQFF. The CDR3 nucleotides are TGTGCCAGCAGGGGGGCGAACAATGAGCAGTTCTTC.

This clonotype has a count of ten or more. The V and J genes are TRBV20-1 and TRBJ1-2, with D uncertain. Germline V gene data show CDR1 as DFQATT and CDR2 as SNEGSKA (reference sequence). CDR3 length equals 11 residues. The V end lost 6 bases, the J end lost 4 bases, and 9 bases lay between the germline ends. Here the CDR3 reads CSAQSSYGYTF. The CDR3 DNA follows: TGCAGTGCGCAATCCAGCTATGGCTACACCTTC.

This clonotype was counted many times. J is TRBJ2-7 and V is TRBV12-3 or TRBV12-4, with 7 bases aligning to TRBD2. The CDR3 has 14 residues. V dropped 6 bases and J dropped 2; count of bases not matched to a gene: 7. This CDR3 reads CASSRSAGAYEQYF. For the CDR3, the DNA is TGTGCCAGCAGCCGGAGTGCGGGGGCCTACGAGCAGTACTTC.

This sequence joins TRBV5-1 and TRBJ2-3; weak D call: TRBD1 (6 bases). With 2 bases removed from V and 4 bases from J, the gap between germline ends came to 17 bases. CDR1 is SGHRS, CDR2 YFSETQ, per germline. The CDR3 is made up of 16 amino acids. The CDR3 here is CASSFRGSTTADTQYF. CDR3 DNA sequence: TGCGCCAGCAGCTTTAGGGGGAGTACCACTGCAGATACGCAGTATTTT.

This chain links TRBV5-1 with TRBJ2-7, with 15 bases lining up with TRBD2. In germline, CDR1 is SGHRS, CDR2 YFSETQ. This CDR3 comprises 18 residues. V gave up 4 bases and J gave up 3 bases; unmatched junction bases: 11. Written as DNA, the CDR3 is TGCGCCAGCAGCACCGGACTAGCGGGAGGGCTTCTGGACTACGAGCAGTACGTC. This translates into CASSTGLAGGLLDYEQYV.

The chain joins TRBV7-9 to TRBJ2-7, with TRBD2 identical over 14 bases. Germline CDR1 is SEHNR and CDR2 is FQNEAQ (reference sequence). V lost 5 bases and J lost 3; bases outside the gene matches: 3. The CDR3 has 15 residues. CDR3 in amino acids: CASSPGTSGGYEQYF. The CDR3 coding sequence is TGTGCCAGCAGCCCCGGGACTAGCGGGGGCTACGAGCAGTACTTC.

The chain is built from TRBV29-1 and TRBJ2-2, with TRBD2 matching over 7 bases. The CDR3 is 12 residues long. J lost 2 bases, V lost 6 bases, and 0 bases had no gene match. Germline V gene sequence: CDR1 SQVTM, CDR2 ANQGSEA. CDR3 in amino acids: CSVGLNTGELFF. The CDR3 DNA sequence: TGCAGCGTGGGACTAAACACCGGGGAGCTGTTTTTT.

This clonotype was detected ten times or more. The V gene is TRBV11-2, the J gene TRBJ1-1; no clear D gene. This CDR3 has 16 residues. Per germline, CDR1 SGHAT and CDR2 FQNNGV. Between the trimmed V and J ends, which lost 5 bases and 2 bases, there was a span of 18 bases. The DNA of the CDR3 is TGTGCCAGCAGCCCGCCTACATGGCAACCCAACACTGAAGCTTTCTTT. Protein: CASSPPTWQPNTEAFF.

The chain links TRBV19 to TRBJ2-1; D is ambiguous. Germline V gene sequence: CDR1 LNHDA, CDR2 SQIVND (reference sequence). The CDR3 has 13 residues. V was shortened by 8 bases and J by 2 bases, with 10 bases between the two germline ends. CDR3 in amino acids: CASAGEPYNEQFF. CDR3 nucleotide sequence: TGTGCCAGTGCTGGAGAGCCCTACAATGAGCAGTTCTTC.

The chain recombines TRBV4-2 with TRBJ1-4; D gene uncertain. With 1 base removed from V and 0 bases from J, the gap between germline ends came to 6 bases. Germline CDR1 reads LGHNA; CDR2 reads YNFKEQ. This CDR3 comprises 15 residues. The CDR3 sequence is CASSQVPATNEKLFF. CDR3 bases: TGTGCCAGCAGCCAAGTACCAGCAACTAATGAAAAACTGTTTTTT.

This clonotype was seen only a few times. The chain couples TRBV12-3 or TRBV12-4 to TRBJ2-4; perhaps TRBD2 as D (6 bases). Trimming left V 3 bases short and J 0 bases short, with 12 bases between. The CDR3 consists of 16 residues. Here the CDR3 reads CASSLSGGLAKNIQYF. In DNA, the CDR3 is TGTGCCAGCAGTTTGTCCGGGGGTCTAGCCAAAAACATTCAGTACTTC.

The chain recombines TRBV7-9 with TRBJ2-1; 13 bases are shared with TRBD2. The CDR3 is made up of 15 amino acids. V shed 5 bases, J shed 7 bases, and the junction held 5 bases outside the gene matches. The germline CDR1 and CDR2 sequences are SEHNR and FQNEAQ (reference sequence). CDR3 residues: CASSGGTSGVNEQFF. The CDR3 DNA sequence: TGTGCCAGCAGCGGCGGGACTAGCGGGGTTAATGAGCAGTTCTTC. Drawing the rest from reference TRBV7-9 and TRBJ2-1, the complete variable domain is DTGVSQNPRHKITKRGQNVTFRCDPISEHNRLYWYRQTLGQGPEFLTYFQNEAQLEKSRLLSDRFSAERPKGSFSTLEIQRTEQGDSAMYLCASSGGTSGVNEQFFGPGTRLTVL.

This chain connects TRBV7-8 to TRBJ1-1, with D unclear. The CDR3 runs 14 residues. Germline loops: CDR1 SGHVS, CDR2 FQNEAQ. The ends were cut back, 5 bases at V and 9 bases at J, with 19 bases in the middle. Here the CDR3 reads CASSHPVGDRQAFF. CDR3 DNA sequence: TGTGCCAGCAGCCACCCGGTTGGGGATAGGCAAGCTTTCTTT.

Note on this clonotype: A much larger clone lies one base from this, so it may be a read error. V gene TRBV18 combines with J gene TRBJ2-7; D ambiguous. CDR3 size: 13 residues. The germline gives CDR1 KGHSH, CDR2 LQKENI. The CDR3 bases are TGTGCCAGCTCCCCCAGGACGCCGGACGAGCAGTGCTTC. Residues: CASSPRTPDEQCF.

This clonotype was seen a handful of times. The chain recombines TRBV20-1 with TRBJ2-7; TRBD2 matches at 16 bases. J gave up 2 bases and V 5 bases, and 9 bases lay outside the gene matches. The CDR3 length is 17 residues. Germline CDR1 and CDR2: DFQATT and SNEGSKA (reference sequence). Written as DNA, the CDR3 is TGCAGTGCTTTACGTTCCGGGACTAGCGGGAGGGCCTACGAGCAGTACTTC. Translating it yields CSALRSGTSGRAYEQYF.

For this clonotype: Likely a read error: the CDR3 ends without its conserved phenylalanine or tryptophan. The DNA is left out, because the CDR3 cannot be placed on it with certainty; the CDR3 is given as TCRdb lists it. CDR3 sequence reads: CSARILGQQYNEQLS. The chain employs TRBV20-1 and TRBJ2-1. CDR1 and CDR2 (germline): DFQATT, SNEGSKA (reference sequence). The CDR3 is made up of 15 amino acids, end residues included.

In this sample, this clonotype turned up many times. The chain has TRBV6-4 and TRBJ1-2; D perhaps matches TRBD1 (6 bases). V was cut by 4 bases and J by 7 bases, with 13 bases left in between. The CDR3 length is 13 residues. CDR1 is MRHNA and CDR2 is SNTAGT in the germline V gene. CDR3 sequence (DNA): TGTGCCAGCAGTGGCTCTATAGGGGGTGGCTACACCTTC. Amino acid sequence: CASSGSIGGGYTF.

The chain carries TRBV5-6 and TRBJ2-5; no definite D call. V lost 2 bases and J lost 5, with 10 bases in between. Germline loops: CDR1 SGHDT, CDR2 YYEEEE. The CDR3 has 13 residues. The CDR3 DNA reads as TGTGCCAGCAGCTTAGATCCAAGGGAGACCCAGTACTTC. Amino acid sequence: CASSLDPRETQYF.

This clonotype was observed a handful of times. CDR3: CASSDGEAGNTIYF. In DNA form, the CDR3 reads TGTGCCAGCAGTGACGGGGAAGCTGGAAACACCATATATTTT. The chain couples TRBV6-1 to TRBJ1-3; D not certain. V lost 3 bases, J lost 2 bases, and 8 bases lay in between. This CDR3 has 14 residues. Looked up from germline, CDR1 is MNHNS and CDR2 is SASEGT.

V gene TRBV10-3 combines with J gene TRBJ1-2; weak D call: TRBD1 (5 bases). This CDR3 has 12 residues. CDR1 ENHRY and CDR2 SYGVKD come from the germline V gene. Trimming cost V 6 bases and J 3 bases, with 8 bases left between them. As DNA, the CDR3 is TGTGCCATCAGCTCGGGGGACTATGGCTACACCTTC. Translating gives CAISSGDYGYTF.

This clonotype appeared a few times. The CDR3 here is CASSSIAGGELFF. The CDR3 DNA follows: TGTGCCAGCAGCTCTATAGCGGGAGGTGAGCTGTTTTTT. The gene calls are TRBV11-3 and TRBJ2-2, with 10 bases aligning to TRBD2. Germline V CDR1 and CDR2: SGHNT, YENEEA. V lost 4 bases to trimming and J lost 11 bases; unmatched junction nucleotides: 4. The CDR3 spans 13 residues.